Following are 25 T cell receptor beta chains from one sample sequenced in a study of memory CD4+ T cells and cytomegalovirus serostatus. The sort gate was single viable CD3+CD4+CD8-CD45RO+ cells for memory CD4+ T cells. TCRdb's table, derived via immunoSEQ multiplex PCR, lists solely in-frame clones and lacks some. Found here are about 56,000 clones, roughly 80% of them singletons; the top ten hold roughly 0.4%. The sequenced sample was memory CD4+ T cells from blood. The receptor set was obtained from an adult in good health and CMV-seronegative.

This chain links TRBV29-1 with TRBJ2-1, with a weak D call TRBD1 (6 bases). The CDR3 is 13 amino acids. The germline gives CDR1 SQVTM, CDR2 ANQGSEA. V lost 4 bases and J lost 7, with 14 bases in between. DNA of the CDR3: TGCAGCGTTGGACAGTGGCAGGGGAATGAGCAGTTCTTC. Its translation is CSVGQWQGNEQFF.

V gene TRBV28 combines with J gene TRBJ1-2, with D possibly being TRBD1 (6 bases). Germline CDR1 reads MDHEN; CDR2 reads SYDVKM. The length of the CDR3 is 15 residues. V shed 6 bases and J shed 3 bases, with 17 bases lying between them. The DNA for the CDR3 is TGTGCCAGCAGCCCTACAGGGTACGGGGACTATGGCTACACCTTC. Encoded protein: CASSPTGYGDYGYTF.

This chain uses TRBV5-4 with TRBJ1-6; D uncertain. Germline V gives CDR1 SGHNT, CDR2 YYREEE (reference sequence). V was clipped by 0 bases and J by 7 bases, with 5 bases between them. This CDR3 comprises 13 residues. CDR3 protein: CASSLDYNSPLHF. As DNA, the CDR3 is TGTGCCAGCAGCTTGGATTACAATTCACCCCTCCACTTT.

The chain has TRBV28 and TRBJ2-3; D possibly uses TRBD1 or TRBD2 (7 bases each). CDR1 and CDR2 (germline): MDHEN, SYDVKM. Between the trimmed V and J ends, which lost 4 bases and 1 base, there was a span of 18 bases. There are 17 residues in the CDR3. CDR3 residues: CASSSLTGTTRTDTQYF. The DNA of the CDR3 is TGTGCCAGCAGTTCTCTGACAGGGACTACCCGCACAGATACGCAGTATTTT.

The table lists this clone with a few counts. The chain combines TRBV7-3 with TRBJ2-5; D gene uncertain. The CDR3 extends over 13 amino acids. Germline values: CDR1 SGHTA, CDR2 FQGTGA. Trimming stripped 2 bases from V and 2 bases from J, with 6 bases between. CDR3 sequence: CASSLVPQETQYF. CDR3 in DNA: TGTGCCAGCAGCTTAGTCCCGCAAGAGACCCAGTACTTC. The whole variable domain, remainder taken from reference TRBV7-3 and TRBJ2-5, is GAGVSQTPSNKVTEKGKYVELRCDPISGHTALYWYRQSLGQGPEFLIYFQGTGAADDSGLPNDRFFAVRPEGSVSTLKIQRTERGDSAVYLCASSLVPQETQYFGPGTRLLVL.

For the CDR3, the DNA is TGTGCCAGTAGTTTGAGGGCGGGGAGCACTGAAGCTTTCTTT. Its translation is CASSLRAGSTEAFF. The chain couples TRBV19 to TRBJ1-1; D not resolved. This CDR3 spans 14 amino acids. CDR1 and CDR2 (germline): LNHDA, SQIVND (reference sequence). V shed 5 bases and J shed 4 bases, with 14 bases lying between them.

The chain is built from TRBV4-3 and TRBJ1-4; a weak D match, TRBD1 (5 bases). The CDR3 length is 13 residues. V was trimmed by 3 bases and J by 3 bases, leaving 5 bases between them. Germline CDR1 reads LGHNA; CDR2 reads YSLEER. The CDR3 sequence is CASSQGANEKLFF. CDR3 DNA sequence: TGCGCCAGCAGCCAGGGGGCTAATGAAAAACTGTTTTTT.

The chain is built from TRBV18 and TRBJ2-7, with TRBD1 matching 7 bases. With 3 bases clipped from V and 2 bases from J, the junction kept 4 bases outside the gene matches. The CDR3 is made up of 14 amino acids. The germline V gene encodes CDR1 KGHSH and CDR2 LQKENI. The CDR3, as DNA: TGTGCCAGCTCACCCGGACAGGACCCCTACGAGCAGTACTTC. This translates into CASSPGQDPYEQYF.

This clone was seen more than once but under ten times. The chain carries TRBV6-1 and TRBJ1-5, with TRBD1 as a possible D gene (6 bases). Trimming shortened V by 1 base and J by 5 bases, and 15 bases separated the two germline ends. Germline assignment: CDR1 MNHNS and CDR2 SASEGT. The CDR3 contains 16 residues. Here the CDR3 reads CASSEETGRLDQPQHF. For the CDR3, the DNA is TGTGCCAGCAGTGAAGAAACAGGGAGATTGGATCAGCCCCAGCATTTT.

The chain links TRBV18 to TRBJ2-3; D may be TRBD1 (6 bases). This CDR3 region has 15 residues. V lost 5 bases and J lost 4, with 16 bases in between. Germline V gene sequence: CDR1 KGHSH, CDR2 LQKENI. This chain's CDR3 is CASSSIQGWPDTQYF. CDR3 sequence (DNA): TGTGCCAGCTCATCAATACAGGGCTGGCCAGATACGCAGTATTTT. The full variable domain, with the rest looked up from reference TRBV18 and TRBJ2-3, is NAGVMQNPRHLVRRRGQEARLRCSPMKGHSHVYWYRQLPEEGLKFMVYLQKENIIDESGMPKERFSAEFPKEGPSILRIQQVVRGDSAAYFCASSSIQGWPDTQYFGPGTRLTVL.

This rearrangement joins TRBV4-3 to TRBJ1-1, with D perhaps TRBD1 (5 bases). The CDR3 is 15 residues long. The V gene's germline CDR1 is LGHNA and CDR2 YSLEER. The V gene lost 0 bases and the J gene lost 10 bases, with 18 bases spanning the gap. This CDR3 reads CASSQDNRQGIRAFF. In nucleotides, the CDR3 is TGCGCCAGCAGCCAAGATAACCGTCAGGGTATTCGAGCTTTCTTT.

The J gene is TRBJ1-2, the V gene TRBV28; 7 positions agree with TRBD1. The CDR3 consists of 14 residues. Germline trimming cut 6 bases from V and 0 bases from J; bases unmatched to any gene: 4. In germline, CDR1 is MDHEN, CDR2 SYDVKM. CDR3 sequence: CASRTGQANYGYTF. CDR3 nucleotide sequence: TGTGCCAGCAGGACAGGACAGGCTAACTATGGCTACACCTTC.

The chain has TRBV18 and TRBJ2-2; D uncertain. Germline lookup yields CDR1 KGHSH and CDR2 LQKENI. V lost 1 base and J lost 7, with 7 bases in between. CDR3 length: 13 amino acids. The CDR3 here is CASSPQGNGELFF. In nucleotides, the CDR3 is TGTGCCAGCTCACCACAGGGAAACGGGGAGCTGTTTTTT.

On this clone: One end of the junction is discordant with germline, which a read error may explain. The rearrangement joins TRBV9 to TRBJ2-5; tentative D call: TRBD1 (5 bases). Germline V gives CDR1 SGDLS, CDR2 YYNGEE. The CDR3 spans 13 residues. CDR3 coding DNA: TGTGCCAGCAGCTTGAGCAGGGAAGAGAGCCAGTACTTC. It encodes CASSLSREESQYF.

The genes are TRBV7-2 and TRBJ1-5; D gene uncertain. CDR1 and CDR2 (germline): SGHTA, FQGNSA. The ends were cut back, 1 base at V and 2 bases at J, with 12 bases in the middle. CDR3 length equals 16 residues. The CDR3: CASSLGYGLGNQPQHF. The CDR3 nucleotides read TGTGCCAGCAGCTTAGGATATGGGTTGGGCAATCAGCCCCAGCATTTT.

The V gene is TRBV4-2, the J gene TRBJ2-1; 9 bases line up with TRBD2. The germline CDR1 and CDR2 sequences are LGHNA and YNFKEQ. Trimming removed 3 bases from V and 6 bases from J; junction bases left unmatched: 3. The CDR3 has 14 amino acids. CDR3 coding DNA: TGTGCCAGCAGCCAGAGTAGCGGGGGCAATGAGCAGTTCTTC. Its translation: CASSQSSGGNEQFF.

The chain joins TRBV6-6 to TRBJ2-7; D possibly uses TRBD1 or TRBD2 (6 bases each). The CDR3 spans 13 residues. Germline assignment: CDR1 MNHNY and CDR2 SVGAGI (reference sequence). V was trimmed by 6 bases and J by 7 bases, leaving 16 bases between them. The CDR3 DNA is TGTGCCAGCAGGACGACAGGAGGGGGTGAGCAGTACTTC. Translating gives CASRTTGGGEQYF.

About this clone: Other nucleotide sequences in the sample specify the same CDR3. The chain joins TRBV30 to TRBJ1-1, with D uncertain. This CDR3 has 11 amino acids. CDR1 is GTSNPN, CDR2 SVGIG, per germline (reference sequence). Deletions cut 4 bases from V and 0 bases from J, with 3 bases between. In DNA form, the CDR3 reads TGTGCCTGGAAACTGAACACTGAAGCTTTCTTT. It specifies CAWKLNTEAFF.

The chain combines TRBV5-1 with TRBJ2-2; D gene ambiguous. CDR1 and CDR2 from the germline V gene are SGHRS and YFSETQ. The CDR3 extends over 15 amino acids. The V end was cut by 0 bases, the J end by 2 bases, with 8 bases between. The chain's CDR3 is CASSLGQSNTGELFF. In DNA form, the CDR3 reads TGCGCCAGCAGCTTGGGCCAGTCCAACACCGGGGAGCTGTTTTTT.

Only one count was recorded for this clone. The chain links TRBV29-1 to TRBJ2-5; no firm D call. Trimming cost V 3 bases and J 5 bases, with 10 bases left between them. CDR3 length: 12 amino acids. The germline V gene encodes CDR1 SQVTM and CDR2 ANQGSEA. This chain's CDR3 is CSVEVRRETQYF. DNA of the CDR3: TGCAGCGTTGAGGTCAGAAGGGAGACCCAGTACTTC. Together with reference TRBV29-1 and TRBJ2-5, the CDR3 gives the full variable domain: SAVISQKPSRDICQRGTSLTIQCQVDSQVTMMFWYRQQPGQSLTLIATANQGSEATYESGFVIDKFPISRPNLTFSTLTVSNMSPEDSSIYLCSVEVRRETQYFGPGTRLLVL.

This chain connects TRBV4-3 to TRBJ1-2, with no clear D. The CDR3 is 15 amino acids. Trimming cost V 0 bases and J 7 bases, with 15 bases left between them. Germline V gene lookup returns CDR1 LGHNA and CDR2 YSLEER. The CDR3 DNA reads TGCGCCAGCAGCCAAGAATGGGCGGGTACGGCTGGCTACACCTTC. Encoded protein: CASSQEWAGTAGYTF.

This clone has just a few counts. V gene TRBV4-3 combines with J gene TRBJ2-3; 7 bases are a match to TRBD1. This CDR3 region has 14 residues. Germline lookup yields CDR1 LGHNA and CDR2 YSLEER. The junction had 7 bases not matched to a gene; V was cut back by 0 bases and J by 10 bases. The CDR3 DNA is TGCGCCAGCAGCCAAGAAGGGAAGGGGGCGCCGCAGTATTTT. Protein sequence: CASSQEGKGAPQYF.

The chain has TRBV19 and TRBJ2-7, with D possibly being TRBD1 or TRBD2 (5 bases each). The tail of the sequence fits TRBJ2-5 better, so the J call may be wrong. The CDR3 consists of 15 residues. In germline, CDR1 is LNHDA, CDR2 SQIVND (reference sequence). The CDR3 region is CASSSFSGTGETQYF. CDR3 sequence (DNA): TGTGCCAGTAGTTCTTTTTCCGGGACGGGAGAGACCCAGTACTTC.

This chain links TRBV14 with TRBJ2-2, with TRBD2 matching over 11 bases. The J segment lost 6 bases and the V segment lost 3 bases, leaving 15 bases of the junction unmatched. The CDR3 extends over 19 amino acids. Germline-derived CDR1 and CDR2 are SGHDN and FVKESK. DNA of the CDR3: TGTGCCAGCAGCCATACCCTAGCGGGGGGTACAGCGGTCGCCGGGGAGCTGTTTTTT. It yields the protein CASSHTLAGGTAVAGELFF.

CDR3 sequence (DNA): TGTGCCAGCAGCTTAGGCCCTTTGGATACGCAGTATTTT. Protein product: CASSLGPLDTQYF. V and J are TRBV13 and TRBJ2-3; no clear D. The V end was cut by 0 bases, the J end by 6 bases, with 7 bases between. Germline V lookup: CDR1 PRHDT, CDR2 FYEKMQ (reference sequence). CDR3 length: 13 amino acids. Based on the CDR3 plus reference TRBV13 and TRBJ2-3, the full variable domain is AAGVIQSPRHLIKEKRETATLKCYPIPRHDTVYWYQQGPGQDPQFLISFYEKMQSDKGSIPDRFSAQQFSDYHSELNMSSLELGDSALYFCASSLGPLDTQYFGPGTRLTVL.